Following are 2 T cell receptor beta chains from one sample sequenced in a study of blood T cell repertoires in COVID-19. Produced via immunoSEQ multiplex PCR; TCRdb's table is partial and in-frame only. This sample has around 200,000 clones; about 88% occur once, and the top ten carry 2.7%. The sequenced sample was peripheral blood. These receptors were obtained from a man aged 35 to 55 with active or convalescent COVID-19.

The CDR3 sequence: CASSLGDTANTGELFF. CDR3 in DNA: TGCGCCAGCAGCTTGGGGGACACTGCGAACACCGGGGAGCTGTTTTTT. This chain connects TRBV5-1 to TRBJ2-2; tentative D call: TRBD1 (6 bases). Trimming left V 0 bases short and J 0 bases short, with 9 bases between. From germline, CDR1 is SGHRS and CDR2 YFSETQ. The CDR3 loop spans 16 amino acids.

CDR3 DNA: TGTGCCAGCAGGCGAAACAGGGGGCGCGACTATGGCTACACCTTC. Residues: CASRRNRGRDYGYTF. The chain uses TRBV28 and TRBJ1-2; the match to TRBD1 covers 9 bases. V trimming: 6 bases; J trimming: 3 bases; junction bases outside the gene matches: 8. CDR1 and CDR2 (germline): MDHEN, SYDVKM. CDR3 size: 15 residues.